A single sample is the source of the 5 T cell receptor beta chains below, sequenced in a study of shared clonotypes between healthy human individuals. Clones were sequenced by immunoSEQ multiplex PCR, and TCRdb holds only the in-frame ones, with some missing. Of over a million clones listed, 78% are singletons. Source material: memory CD4+ T cells from PBMCs. The subset is: CD45RA-negative fraction. The source is a man aged 18-30 years in good health. Some clones in this sample may be carry-over from other donors' samples.

The genes are TRBV7-2 and TRBJ2-3; the D gene is possibly TRBD2 (6 bases). The germline V gene encodes CDR1 SGHTA and CDR2 FQGNSA. This CDR3 has 15 residues. The germline V and J ends were trimmed by 2 bases and 8 bases, with 17 bases remaining between them. CDR3 nucleotides: TGTGCCAGCAGCTTACTGGAGGGCCGAGGCGGTACGCAGTATTTT. Its translation: CASSLLEGRGGTQYF.

V usage is TRBV6-5 and J usage is TRBJ2-7; 7 positions match TRBD1. V shed 11 bases, J shed 1 base, and the junction held 5 bases outside the gene matches. Germline V gene lookup returns CDR1 MNHEY and CDR2 SVGAGI. The CDR3 contains 12 residues. CDR3 loop: CAVRGISYEQYF. In DNA, the CDR3 is TGTGCCGTCAGGGGGATTTCCTACGAGCAGTACTTC.

This chain uses TRBV7-8 with TRBJ2-5, with D possibly matching TRBD1 (6 bases). V was trimmed by 1 base and J by 2 bases, leaving 14 bases between them. The CDR3 sequence is 16 residues long. In germline, CDR1 is SGHVS, CDR2 FQNEAQ. CDR3 residues: CASSLGMTGGQETQYF. CDR3 nucleotides: TGTGCCAGCAGCTTAGGTATGACAGGAGGTCAAGAGACCCAGTACTTC.

The V gene is TRBV14, the J gene TRBJ2-4; 7 bases are shared with TRBD1. Per germline, CDR1 SGHDN and CDR2 FVKESK. The CDR3 is 14 amino acids. With 2 bases clipped from V and 8 bases from J, the junction kept 6 bases outside the gene matches. The CDR3 region has the DNA TGTGCCAGCAGCCAATCGGGACAGAAACACATTCAGTACTTC. Its protein is CASSQSGQKHIQYF.

The chain links TRBV5-1 to TRBJ2-3, with 16 bases lining up with TRBD2. This CDR3 comprises 18 residues. V was clipped by 3 bases and J by 1 base; unmatched bases: 5. Germline V CDR1 and CDR2: SGHRS, YFSETQ. The CDR3 bases are TGCGCCAGCAGCTGGGGACTAGCGGGAGGGCTCGGCACAGATACGCAGTATTTT. This sequence encodes CASSWGLAGGLGTDTQYF. The full variable domain, in which reference TRBV5-1 and TRBJ2-3 provide the parts outside the CDR3, is KAGVTQTPRYLIKTRGQQVTLSCSPISGHRSVSWYQQTPGQGLQFLFEYFSETQRNKGNFPGRFSGRQFSNSRSEMNVSTLELGDSALYLCASSWGLAGGLGTDTQYFGPGTRLTVL.